This T cell receptor beta chain was obtained from a study of T cell repertoires in cytomegalovirus infection. Study-wide context: Recently identified HLA-C-restricted CMV epitopes were among the peptides used. Study-wide results and caveats: Pooled public TCR beta family frequency picked out CMV carriers with the relevant HLA. Clonotype analysis showed dominance of the ex vivo response by HLA-C-restricted CMV-specific TCR beta clonotypes.

The CDR3 is 14 residues long. The germline V gene has CDR1 SEHNR and CDR2 FQNEAQ (reference sequence). Deletions cut 1 base from V and 2 bases from J, with 9 bases between. TCRdb called the reads again in MiXCR, with one record for every CDR3 protein. The sample lists more than 75,000 distinct CDR3 sequences, approximately 32% occurring once. This clonotype was counted only a few times. The antigen remains unidentified. This clonotype originated in a human donor in good health (CMV status not recorded). Some clones in this sample may be carry-over from other donors' samples. Sequencing was performed on CD8+ T cells from cultured PBMCs, taken from culture after CMV antigen stimulation. This chain connects TRBV7-9 to TRBJ2-7, with D uncertain. CDR3 coding DNA: TGTGCCAGCAGCTTAGGGTTGCAGGCCTACGAGCAGTACTTC. Its protein product is CASSLGLQAYEQYF.